This entry features one T cell receptor beta chain sequence. Libraries were prepared by immunoSEQ multiplex PCR; TCRdb keeps only in-frame clonotypes and omits some of them. The sample consists of fewer than 250,000 clones, roughly 88% of them appearing once. This sample stems from a study of blood T cell repertoires in COVID-19. Sequenced sample: peripheral blood. This receptor was obtained from a woman aged 35 to 49 who had recovered from COVID-19.

The DNA for the CDR3 is TGTGCCAGCAGCTTAGCCGAGGGCGGGGGTCAGCCCCAGCATTTT. This encodes CASSLAEGGGQPQHF. V gene TRBV7-8 combines with J gene TRBJ1-5, with a tentative D call TRBD1 (5 bases). With 0 bases removed from V and 6 bases from J, the gap between germline ends came to 12 bases. The germline CDR1 and CDR2 sequences are SGHVS and FQNEAQ. The CDR3 contains 15 residues.